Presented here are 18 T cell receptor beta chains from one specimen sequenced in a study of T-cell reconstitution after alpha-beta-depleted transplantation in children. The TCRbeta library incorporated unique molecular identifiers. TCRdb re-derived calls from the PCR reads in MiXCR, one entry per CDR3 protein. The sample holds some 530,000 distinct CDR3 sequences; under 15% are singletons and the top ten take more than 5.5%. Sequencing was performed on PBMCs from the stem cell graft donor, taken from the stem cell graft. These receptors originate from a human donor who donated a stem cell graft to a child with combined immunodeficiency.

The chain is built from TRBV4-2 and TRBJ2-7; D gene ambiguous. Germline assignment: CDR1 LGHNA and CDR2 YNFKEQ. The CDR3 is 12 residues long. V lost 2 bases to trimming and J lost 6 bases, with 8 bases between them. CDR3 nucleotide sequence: TGTGCCAGCAGCCAATTCAGAGGCGAGCAGTACTTC. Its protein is CASSQFRGEQYF.

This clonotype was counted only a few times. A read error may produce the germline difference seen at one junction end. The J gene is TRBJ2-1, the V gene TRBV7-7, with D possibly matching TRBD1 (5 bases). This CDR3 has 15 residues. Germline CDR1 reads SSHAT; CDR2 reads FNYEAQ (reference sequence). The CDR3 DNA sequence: TGTGCTAGCAGCCCGACAGAGAGCTCCTACAATGAGCAGTTCTTC. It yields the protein CASSPTESSYNEQFF. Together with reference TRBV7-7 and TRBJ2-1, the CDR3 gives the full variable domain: GAGVSQSPRYKVTKRGQDVTLRCDPISSHATLYWYQQALGQGPEFLTYFNYEAQPDKSGLPSDRFSAERPEGSISTLTIQRTEQRDSAMYRCASSPTESSYNEQFFGPGTRLTVL.

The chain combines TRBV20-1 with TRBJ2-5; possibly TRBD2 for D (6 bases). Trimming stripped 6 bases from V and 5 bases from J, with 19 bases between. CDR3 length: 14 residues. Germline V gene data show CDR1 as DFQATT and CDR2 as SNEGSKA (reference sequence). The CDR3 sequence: CSAGAGPGAETQYF. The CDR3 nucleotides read TGCAGTGCCGGGGCGGGGCCCGGCGCGGAGACCCAGTACTTC.

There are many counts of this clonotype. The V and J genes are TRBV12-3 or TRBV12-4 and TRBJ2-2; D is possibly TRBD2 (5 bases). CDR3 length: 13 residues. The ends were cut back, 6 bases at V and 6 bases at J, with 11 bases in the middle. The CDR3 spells CASRYSDPGELFF. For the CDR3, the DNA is TGTGCCAGCAGATATAGCGATCCCGGGGAGCTGTTTTTT.

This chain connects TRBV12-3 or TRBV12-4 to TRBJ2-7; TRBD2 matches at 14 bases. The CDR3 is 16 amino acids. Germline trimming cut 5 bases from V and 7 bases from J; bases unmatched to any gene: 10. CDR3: CASSLRTSGRPQEQYF. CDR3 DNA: TGTGCCAGCAGTCTGCGGACTAGCGGGAGGCCCCAGGAGCAGTACTTC.

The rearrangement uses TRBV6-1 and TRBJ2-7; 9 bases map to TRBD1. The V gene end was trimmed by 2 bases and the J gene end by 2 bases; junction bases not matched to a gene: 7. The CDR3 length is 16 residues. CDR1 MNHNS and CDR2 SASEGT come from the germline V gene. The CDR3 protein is CASSEPWDREAYEQYF. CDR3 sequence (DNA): TGTGCCAGCAGTGAACCGTGGGACAGGGAAGCCTACGAGCAGTACTTC.

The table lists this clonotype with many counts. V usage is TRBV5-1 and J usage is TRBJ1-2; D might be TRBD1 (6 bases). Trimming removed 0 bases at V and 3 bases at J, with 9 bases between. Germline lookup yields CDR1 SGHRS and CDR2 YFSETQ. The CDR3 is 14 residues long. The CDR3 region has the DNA TGCGCCAGCAGCTTGGTACAGGGCGACTATGGCTACACCTTC. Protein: CASSLVQGDYGYTF.

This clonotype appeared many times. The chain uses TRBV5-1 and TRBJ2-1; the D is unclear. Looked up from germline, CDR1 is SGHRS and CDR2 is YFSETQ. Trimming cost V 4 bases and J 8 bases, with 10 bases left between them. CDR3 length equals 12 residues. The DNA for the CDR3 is TGCGCCAGCAGCCTTACGAAGCATGAGCAGTTCTTC. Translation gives CASSLTKHEQFF.

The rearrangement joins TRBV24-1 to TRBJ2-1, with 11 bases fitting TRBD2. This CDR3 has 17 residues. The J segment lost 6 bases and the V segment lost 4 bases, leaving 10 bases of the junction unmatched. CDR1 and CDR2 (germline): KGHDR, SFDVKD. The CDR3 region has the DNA TGTGCCACCAGTGACCCAAAACTAGCGGGGGCCTCCAATGAGCAGTTCTTC. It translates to CATSDPKLAGASNEQFF.

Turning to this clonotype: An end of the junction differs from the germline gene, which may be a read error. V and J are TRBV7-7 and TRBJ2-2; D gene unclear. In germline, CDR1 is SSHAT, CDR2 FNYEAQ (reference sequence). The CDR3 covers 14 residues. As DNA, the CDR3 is TGTGCTAGCAGCGCGCGACTGAACACCGGGGAGCTGTTTTTT. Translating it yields CASSARLNTGELFF.

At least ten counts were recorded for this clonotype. The CDR3 spells CASSAPPSGVDSEQFF. In nucleotides, the CDR3 is TGTGCCAGCAGCGCCCCCCCGAGCGGGGTGGACTCTGAGCAGTTCTTC. The chain is built from TRBV9 and TRBJ2-1; 7 positions match TRBD2. Germline CDR1 SGDLS, CDR2 YYNGEE. The CDR3 has 16 residues. V lost 3 bases, J lost 9 bases, and 15 bases stayed unmatched.

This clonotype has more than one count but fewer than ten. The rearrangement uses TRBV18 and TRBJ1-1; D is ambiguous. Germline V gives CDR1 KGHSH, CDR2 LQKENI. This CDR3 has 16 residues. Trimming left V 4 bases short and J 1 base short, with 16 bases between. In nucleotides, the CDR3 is TGTGCCAGCTCACTTTTTAGAATAACAGAGAACACTGAAGCTTTCTTT. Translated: CASSLFRITENTEAFF.

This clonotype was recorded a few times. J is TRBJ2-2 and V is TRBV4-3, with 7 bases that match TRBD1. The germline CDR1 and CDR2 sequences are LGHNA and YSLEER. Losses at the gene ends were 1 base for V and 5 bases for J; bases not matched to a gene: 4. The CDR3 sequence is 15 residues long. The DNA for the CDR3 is TGCGCCAGCAGCCAAGTCGGGACAGTTACCGGGGAGCTGTTTTTT. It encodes CASSQVGTVTGELFF.

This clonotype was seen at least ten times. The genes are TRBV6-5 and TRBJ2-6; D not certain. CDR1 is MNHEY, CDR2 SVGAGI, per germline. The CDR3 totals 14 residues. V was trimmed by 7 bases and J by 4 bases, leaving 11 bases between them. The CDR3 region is CASTVASGANVLTF. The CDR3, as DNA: TGTGCCAGCACCGTAGCCTCGGGGGCCAACGTCCTGACTTTC.

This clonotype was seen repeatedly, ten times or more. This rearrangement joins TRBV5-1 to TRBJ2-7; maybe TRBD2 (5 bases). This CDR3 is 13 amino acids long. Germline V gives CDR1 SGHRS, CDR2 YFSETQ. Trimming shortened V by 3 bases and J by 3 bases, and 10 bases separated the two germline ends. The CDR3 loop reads CASSSYGNYEQYF. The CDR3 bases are TGCGCCAGCAGCTCCTACGGGAACTACGAGCAGTACTTC. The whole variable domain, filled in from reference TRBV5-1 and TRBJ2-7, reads KAGVTQTPRYLIKTRGQQVTLSCSPISGHRSVSWYQQTPGQGLQFLFEYFSETQRNKGNFPGRFSGRQFSNSRSEMNVSTLELGDSALYLCASSSYGNYEQYFGPGTRLTVT.

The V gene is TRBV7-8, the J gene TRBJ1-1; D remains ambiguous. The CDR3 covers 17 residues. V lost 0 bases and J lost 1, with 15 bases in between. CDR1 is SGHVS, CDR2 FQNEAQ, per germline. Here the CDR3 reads CASSLAVRTRGNTEAFF. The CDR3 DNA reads TGTGCCAGCAGCTTAGCAGTCCGGACCCGGGGGAACACTGAAGCTTTCTTT.

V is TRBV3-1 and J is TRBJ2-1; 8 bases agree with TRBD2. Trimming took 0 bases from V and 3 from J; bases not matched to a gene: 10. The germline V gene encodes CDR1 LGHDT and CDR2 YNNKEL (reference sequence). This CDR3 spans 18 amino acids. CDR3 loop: CASSQDLGVAGFYNEQFF. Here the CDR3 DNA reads TGTGCCAGCAGCCAAGATCTTGGGGTAGCGGGATTCTACAATGAGCAGTTCTTC.

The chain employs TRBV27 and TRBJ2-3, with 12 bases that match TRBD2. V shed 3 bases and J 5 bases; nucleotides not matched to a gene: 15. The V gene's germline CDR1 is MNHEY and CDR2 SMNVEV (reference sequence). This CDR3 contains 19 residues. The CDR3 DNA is TGTGCCAGCAGTTTCATCCGTTCGTCTAGCGGGGGGGCTTTAGATACGCAGTATTTT. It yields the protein CASSFIRSSSGGALDTQYF.